This TCR beta chain was identified during a study of cytomegalovirus exposure and HLA in healthy donors. Germline loops: CDR1 LNHDA, CDR2 SQIVND (reference sequence). With 1 base removed from V and 5 bases from J, the gap between germline ends came to 6 bases. This CDR3 has 13 amino acids. On this clone itself: Its target is unknown.

Study-wide results and caveats: Subsequent analysis found a tendency for first-cohort TCR clusters to co-occur within the 90 to 150 validation repertoires.

Using immunoSEQ multiplex PCR, the repertoire was profiled, and TCRdb retains in-frame clones only, with some absent. The sample includes 150,000 to 200,000 clones, approximately 96% seen only once; the top ten take approximately 0.82%. The clonotype originates from a woman under 30 in good health and CMV-seronegative. V is TRBV19 and J is TRBJ2-1; a possible D gene is TRBD2 (6 bases). The sequencing input was PBMCs. DNA for the CDR3: TGTGCCAGTAGTATAGGGGGGGACAATGAGCAGTTCTTC. Its translation is CASSIGGDNEQFF.